This TCR beta chain was sequenced in a study of cytomegalovirus exposure and HLA in healthy donors. PCR used 60 Vbeta primers and 13 Jbeta primers. Authors' data handling: The authors later counted about 80 million unique TCR beta chains, 9.5 million to 11 million of them shared. Clones were sequenced by immunoSEQ multiplex PCR, and TCRdb holds only the in-frame ones, with some missing. V, J and clone size are those of that table, while D and trimming were read from the DNA. The repertoire consists of 13,000 to 15,000 clones, with about 60% occurring once and the leading ten covering roughly a sixth. The V and J ends lost 8 bases and 0 bases, in that order; junction bases with no gene match: 1. Germline assignment: CDR1 MNHEY and CDR2 SMNVEV (reference sequence). This CDR3 has 13 amino acids. Study-wide points: Later, an analysis showed that TCR beta chains associated with HLA were more clonally expanded than others that were equally common. The study recorded 164 TCR beta chains that were cytomegalovirus-associated. Most TCR sequences were rare, but some public TCRs occurred in many donors.

Notes on this clone: Its antigen is not identified.

This TCR was recovered from a woman in her 50s in good health and CMV-seropositive. V is TRBV27 and J is TRBJ1-1; 9 nucleotides agree with TRBD1. Sequenced input: PBMCs. CDR3 in amino acids: CASGQGMNTEAFF. Here the CDR3 DNA reads TGTGCCAGCGGACAGGGGATGAACACTGAAGCTTTCTTT.